The 3 T cell receptor beta chains listed next were all sequenced from one sample in a study of OX40 agonist ivuxolimab in advanced cancers. Generated by immunoSEQ multiplex PCR, the TCRdb table keeps only in-frame clones and is missing some. The sample has roughly 25,000 clones; about three quarters are singletons. The sequenced sample was CD4+ or CD8+ T cells sorted from blood, obtained in a trial of the OX40 agonist ivuxolimab. All receptors derive from an adult with an advanced solid tumor such as melanoma, head and neck, liver or kidney cancer.

The chain uses TRBV9 and TRBJ1-6; no definite D call. CDR1 SGDLS and CDR2 YYNGEE come from the germline V gene. Trimming pared 0 bases from V and 7 bases from J, leaving 17 bases between. CDR3 length equals 17 residues. The CDR3: CASSVDLHGGRNSPLHF. Here the CDR3 DNA reads TGTGCCAGCAGCGTAGATCTGCATGGAGGCAGGAATTCACCCCTCCACTTT. The full variable domain, in which reference TRBV9 and TRBJ1-6 provide the parts outside the CDR3, is DSGVTQTPKHLITATGQRVTLRCSPRSGDLSVYWYQQSLDQGLQFLIQYYNGEERAKGNILERFSAQQFPDLHSELNLSSLELGDSALYFCASSVDLHGGRNSPLHFGNGTRLTVT.

The rearrangement links TRBV19 to TRBJ1-3, with a possible D match to TRBD1 (6 bases). The CDR3 loop spans 15 amino acids. V was trimmed by 6 bases and J by 9 bases, leaving 21 bases between them. The germline V gene encodes CDR1 LNHDA and CDR2 SQIVND (reference sequence). DNA for the CDR3: TGTGCCAGTAGCCGACCACAGCAGGGGTTAGCCACCATATATTTT. It is translated as CASSRPQQGLATIYF.

The chain couples TRBV7-3 to TRBJ2-1; D is perhaps TRBD2 (6 bases). The CDR3 has 15 amino acids. The V and J ends lost 5 bases and 4 bases respectively, with 15 bases between them. Looked up from germline, CDR1 is SGHTA and CDR2 is FQGTGA. Here the CDR3 reads CASSRGLATYNEQFF. CDR3 nucleotides: TGTGCCAGCAGCCGCGGGCTAGCGACATACAATGAGCAGTTCTTC.